This is a list of T cell receptor beta chains from one sample in a study of naive and memory T cell subsets. Each CDR3 protein gets one entry after TCRdb re-called the 5' RACE reads with MiXCR. Altogether around 56,000 distinct CDR3 sequences are present, roughly 7.5% being singletons, with the ten largest covering about 8.9%. The receptors come from a female donor in good health. CDR3s include the opening cysteine and the closing phenylalanine or tryptophan.

TRBJ1-2	TRBV18	CASSPGTVYGYTF
TRBJ1-2	TRBV27	CATGPRGNNYGYTF
TRBJ1-2	TRBV27	CASSPRSEGGYTF
TRBJ1-6	TRBV6-1	CASRTSGSWNSPLHF
TRBJ2-1	TRBV29-1	CSILPETGGYNEQFF
TRBJ1-6	TRBV12-3/TRBV12-4	CASSQGTGSSSPLHF
TRBJ1-5	TRBV29-1	CSVSGMNQPQHF
TRBJ1-3	TRBV12-3/TRBV12-4	CASRYGTQGNTIYF
TRBJ1-2	TRBV28	CASYGGLVYGDTF
TRBJ2-3	TRBV5-1	CASSLARRGGGDTQYF
TRBJ1-5	TRBV6-2/TRBV6-3	CASSYSFGGSQPQHF
TRBJ2-5	TRBV19	CASKTQYF
TRBJ1-4	TRBV28	CASSLQPSNEKLFF
TRBJ1-2	TRBV6-2/TRBV6-3	CASSYIGFGYTF
TRBJ2-7	TRBV7-2	CASSLDATGGTYGQYF
TRBJ1-2	TRBV13	CASSFRDTGNYGYTF